This TCR beta chain was profiled in a study of blood T cell repertoires in COVID-19. Overall study context: The United States, Italy and Spain provided the acute and convalescent COVID-19 samples. In each case, the material was cDNA or gDNA derived from T cells, B-cell-depleted T cells, or PBMCs.

V lost 0 bases, J lost 8 bases, and 3 bases stayed unmatched. This CDR3 region has 13 residues. Germline CDR1 is LGHNA and CDR2 is YSLEER. Participant reports of clinical history set cohort assignment. Cohort 3 recovery required two negative PCRs, clearance, or symptom resolution. Assay: immunoSEQ multiplex PCR; the TCRdb copy retains only in-frame clones and omits some. The table has 350,000 to 400,000 clones, 75% to 90% seen once. Sequenced input: PBMCs or T cells enriched from blood (not recorded which). The sequence was obtained from a man younger than 35 who had recovered from COVID-19. This chain uses TRBV4-3 with TRBJ1-2; 7 nucleotides match TRBD1. The CDR3 DNA reads TGCGCCAGCAGCCAAGATAGGGGGCAAGGCTACACCTTC. Translation: CASSQDRGQGYTF.